This is a list of T cell receptor beta chains from one sample in a study of T cell responses to AZD1222 COVID-19 vaccine. The method was immunoSEQ multiplex PCR; TCRdb's version includes in-frame clones alone and lacks a portion of them. The profile shows 100,000 to 150,000 clones, around 90% of them singletons. The sequencing here drew on peripheral blood, taken on day 0 of AZD1222 vaccination. These TCRs come from an adult in good health. Each CDR3 is given with its conserved first and last residue. Each record gives: clone size, D gene, J gene, V gene, CDR3 protein, CDR3 DNA. The D gene is left open where the match is weak. Not every row has a clone size; where given, it reads once, few, many or a size class.

>-|-|TRBJ2-2|TRBV12-3/TRBV12-4
CASTKAGELFF
TGTGCCAGCACCAAGGCCGGGGAGCTGTTTTTT
>-|TRBD1|TRBJ2-6|TRBV28
CASRWTGGFSGANVLTF
TGTGCCAGCAGGTGGACAGGGGGTTTCTCTGGGGCCAACGTCCTGACTTTC
>once|-|TRBJ2-2|TRBV11-3
CASSLVFTGELFF
TGTGCCAGCAGCTTAGTCTTCACCGGGGAGCTGTTTTTT
>once|-|TRBJ2-2|TRBV6-2/TRBV6-3
CASSYSLPTGELFF
TGTGCCAGCAGTTACTCACTTCCCACCGGGGAGCTGTTTTTT
>-|TRBD2|TRBJ2-3|TRBV6-6
CASRRAGGARDTQYF
TGTGCCAGCAGAAGAGCGGGGGGGGCAAGGGATACGCAGTATTTT
>-|TRBD2|TRBJ2-2|TRBV4-1
CASIGDSGGPGELFF
TGCGCCAGCATTGGTGATAGCGGGGGGCCCGGGGAGCTGTTTTTT
>-|TRBD2|TRBJ2-7|TRBV6-6
CASFLAGGYEQYF
TGTGCCAGCTTTCTAGCGGGGGGTTACGAGCAGTACTTC
>-|-|TRBJ1-2|TRBV6-2/TRBV6-3
CASSYPDIDGYTF
TGTGCCAGCAGTTACCCGGACATAGATGGCTACACCTTC
>-|-|TRBJ2-7|TRBV19
CASGVDNEQYF
TGTGCCAGTGGGGTGGATAACGAGCAGTACTTC
>-|TRBD2|TRBJ2-7|TRBV28
CASSHQGASGRYEQYF
TGTGCCAGCAGTCACCAAGGGGCTAGCGGGAGATACGAGCAGTACTTC
>once|-|TRBJ1-1|TRBV6-5
CASTRGTEAFF
TGTGCCAGCACGCGAGGCACTGAAGCTTTCTTT
>-|-|TRBJ2-3|TRBV5-6
CASSLGRQLLDTQYF
TGTGCCAGCAGCTTGGGTCGGCAGCTTCTAGATACGCAGTATTTT
>-|TRBD1|TRBJ2-5|TRBV5-1
CASSWTGGETQYF
TGCGCCAGCAGCTGGACAGGCGGAGAGACCCAGTACTTC
>-|-|TRBJ1-1|TRBV11-3
CASSPLALLNTEAFF
TGTGCCAGCAGCCCCTTGGCTCTTCTGAACACTGAAGCTTTCTTT
>-|TRBD1|TRBJ1-5|TRBV7-9
CASSSTGERDQPQHF
TGTGCCAGCAGCTCAACAGGGGAAAGAGATCAGCCCCAGCATTTT
>-|TRBD2|TRBJ2-7|TRBV2
CASYSGRFHEQYF
TGTGCCAGCTACAGCGGGAGGTTTCACGAGCAGTACTTC